A selection of T cell receptor beta chains follows, all from one sample in a study of blood T cell repertoires in COVID-19. Repertoires were generated with immunoSEQ multiplex PCR, while TCRdb's copy carries only in-frame clones and drops some. The sample has some 260,000 clones, around 90% seen once; the top ten hold about 0.65%. What was sequenced was peripheral blood. These TCRs come from a human donor in a cohort sampled during active COVID-19. The CDR3 runs from the conserved cysteine through the conserved F or W. The D gene is left open where the match is weak. Where a row states a size, it is once, few, many or the class of an expanded clone; other rows omit it.

.,.,TRBJ2-1,TRBV28,CASSIRGQGQVYNEQFF,TGTGCCAGCAGTATACGGGGTCAGGGGCAAGTCTACAATGAGCAGTTCTTC
.,.,TRBJ1-2,TRBV5-4,CASSLPGENYGYTF,TGTGCCAGCAGCTTGCCAGGTGAAAACTATGGCTACACCTTC
TRBD1,.,TRBJ1-2,TRBV25-1,CASTTDRNYGYTF,TGTGCCAGCACCACGGACAGGAACTATGGCTACACCTTC
.,.,TRBJ2-1,TRBV2,CASSPGYEQFF,TGTGCCAGCAGCCCAGGGTACGAGCAGTTCTTC
.,.,TRBJ2-5,TRBV2,CASRVSQETQYF,TGTGCCAGCCGTGTCTCCCAAGAGACCCAGTACTTC
.,.,TRBJ2-7,TRBV6-2/TRBV6-3,CASSSNRVGEQYF,TGTGCCAGCAGTTCTAACAGGGTCGGGGAGCAGTACTTC
TRBD2,.,TRBJ2-7,TRBV19,CASSDSGDPAYEQYF,TGTGCCAGTTCTGATAGCGGGGACCCCGCCTACGAGCAGTACTTC
TRBD2,.,TRBJ2-6,TRBV19,CASSIPRRASGVRRGSGANVLTF,TGTGCCAGTAGTATACCCCGGAGGGCTAGCGGGGTTCGTAGGGGGTCTGGGGCCAACGTCCTGACTTTC
TRBD1,.,TRBJ2-7,TRBV6-5,CASSSDRPSYEQYF,TGTGCCAGCAGTTCGGACAGGCCTTCCTACGAGCAGTACTTC
.,.,TRBJ1-2,TRBV6-6,CASSSDSLPSNYGYTF,TGTGCCAGCAGCTCAGACAGTCTCCCTTCTAACTATGGCTACACCTTC
.,.,TRBJ2-7,TRBV10-3,CAISEGGTVKEQYF,TGTGCCATCAGTGAGGGGGGGACGGTGAAGGAGCAGTACTTC
.,.,TRBJ1-1,TRBV14,CASSQYSEAFF,TGTGCCAGCAGCCAATACAGTGAAGCTTTCTTT
TRBD1,.,TRBJ2-7,TRBV7-2,CASSFPGTGGFLDEQYF,TGTGCCAGCAGCTTCCCCGGGACAGGGGGCTTTTTGGACGAGCAGTACTTC
TRBD1,.,TRBJ1-2,TRBV9,CASSPRAQGSTNYGYTF,TGTGCCAGCAGCCCTCGAGCACAGGGGTCAACTAACTATGGCTACACCTTC
.,.,TRBJ1-4,TRBV18,CASSPLRVAVHEKLFF,TGTGCCAGCTCACCGTTGAGGGTGGCAGTGCATGAAAAACTGTTTTTT
TRBD1,.,TRBJ1-4,TRBV28,CASSYPGQVGPDEKLFF,TGTGCCAGCAGTTATCCGGGACAGGTTGGGCCGGATGAAAAACTGTTTTTT
TRBD2,once,TRBJ2-1,TRBV2,CASLAGPYNEQFF,TGTGCCAGTTTAGCGGGTCCATACAATGAGCAGTTCTTC
.,.,TRBJ2-7,TRBV20-1,CSASRNQGTHF,TGCAGTGCTAGCCGGAACCAGGGCACGCACTTC
.,.,TRBJ2-7,TRBV28,CASSLFGGSYEQYF,TGTGCCAGCAGTTTATTTGGGGGGTCCTACGAGCAGTACTTC
TRBD1,.,TRBJ2-7,TRBV6-2/TRBV6-3,CASSYSWDRVSSYEQYF,TGTGCCAGCAGTTACTCGTGGGACAGGGTTAGCTCCTACGAGCAGTACTTC
.,.,TRBJ2-3,TRBV11-2,CASSLDLATDTQYF,TGTGCCAGCAGCTTAGATCTAGCCACAGATACGCAGTATTTT
.,.,TRBJ1-2,TRBV3-1/TRBV3-2,CASSQDRLLGGYGYTF,TGTGCCAGCAGCCAAGACCGACTCTTAGGGGGCTATGGCTACACCTTC
.,.,TRBJ2-7,TRBV3-1/TRBV3-2,CASSQASGHSYEQYF,TGTGCCAGCAGCCAAGCCAGCGGCCACTCCTACGAGCAGTACTTC
.,.,TRBJ1-6,TRBV5-1,CASSLAGDSPLHF,TGCGCCAGCAGCTTGGCGGGTGATTCACCCCTCCACTTT
.,.,TRBJ2-5,TRBV6-5,CASSYTKRGGETQYF,TGTGCCAGCAGTTATACCAAAAGGGGTGGGGAGACCCAGTACTTC
TRBD1,.,TRBJ2-7,TRBV3-1/TRBV3-2,CASSQLDRGYEQYF,TGTGCCAGCAGCCAGTTAGACAGGGGCTACGAGCAGTACTTC
TRBD1,.,TRBJ1-2,TRBV14,CASSNKTGFFGGYTF,TGTGCCAGCAGCAATAAGACAGGGTTCTTTGGTGGCTACACCTTC
.,few,TRBJ1-3,TRBV7-6,CASSLGRGAGNTIYF,TGTGCCAGCAGCTTAGGTCGCGGGGCTGGAAACACCATATATTTT
.,.,TRBJ2-5,TRBV7-2,CASSPVMETQYF,TGTGCCAGCAGCCCAGTCATGGAGACCCAGTACTTC
.,.,TRBJ1-1,TRBV10-3,CATVRPEGTEAFF,TGTGCCACGGTGCGGCCCGAGGGCACTGAAGCTTTCTTT
TRBD1,.,TRBJ1-1,TRBV6-2/TRBV6-3,CASSLARGLAFF,TGTGCCAGCAGTCTCGCCAGGGGGTTAGCTTTCTTT
TRBD1,.,TRBJ1-5,TRBV27,CASSPSTGEQAQPQHF,TGTGCCAGCAGTCCGTCGACAGGGGAACAGGCTCAGCCCCAGCATTTT
TRBD1,few,TRBJ1-2,TRBV30,CAWSVQGAYGYTF,TGTGCCTGGAGTGTTCAGGGGGCCTATGGCTACACCTTC
TRBD2,once,TRBJ2-5,TRBV5-4,CASSWGRAGVGETQYF,TGTGCCAGCAGCTGGGGCAGGGCGGGAGTGGGGGAGACCCAGTACTTC
.,.,TRBJ1-3,TRBV28,CASSRGYLAPGNTIYF,TGTGCCAGCAGCCGGGGGTATCTGGCCCCTGGAAACACCATATATTTT
TRBD2,.,TRBJ2-7,TRBV5-1,CASSLRLLPRLADYLKGYEQYF,TGCGCCAGCAGCTTAAGGCTACTCCCCCGGCTAGCGGACTATCTCAAGGGCTACGAGCAGTACTTC
.,few,TRBJ1-2,TRBV6-1,CASSDRNYGYTF,TGTGCCAGCAGTGACCGTAACTATGGCTACACCTTC
TRBD1,.,TRBJ1-6,TRBV28,CASSLGTGRNSPLHF,TGTGCCAGCAGTTTAGGGACAGGGCGTAATTCACCCCTCCACTTT
.,.,TRBJ1-2,TRBV11-2,CASSFRDEYGYTF,TGTGCCAGCAGCTTCAGGGATGAATATGGCTACACCTTC
TRBD2,.,TRBJ2-7,TRBV7-9,CASSPTSGSGYF,TGTGCCAGCAGCCCGACTAGCGGGAGTGGGTACTTC
.,.,TRBJ2-7,TRBV7-8,CASSQRLGQLIYEQYF,TGTGCCAGCAGTCAACGCCTTGGCCAGTTAATCTACGAGCAGTACTTC
TRBD1,.,TRBJ1-1,TRBV18,CASSPRQQGLNTEAFF,TGTGCCAGCTCACCACGTCAACAGGGGCTGAACACTGAAGCTTTCTTT
.,.,TRBJ1-2,TRBV4-3,CASSLQGYGYTF,TGCGCCAGCAGCCTTCAGGGGTACGGCTACACCTTC
.,.,TRBJ1-6,TRBV13,CASSPQGPRSPLHF,TGTGCCAGCAGCCCACAGGGCCCTCGGTCACCCCTCCACTTT